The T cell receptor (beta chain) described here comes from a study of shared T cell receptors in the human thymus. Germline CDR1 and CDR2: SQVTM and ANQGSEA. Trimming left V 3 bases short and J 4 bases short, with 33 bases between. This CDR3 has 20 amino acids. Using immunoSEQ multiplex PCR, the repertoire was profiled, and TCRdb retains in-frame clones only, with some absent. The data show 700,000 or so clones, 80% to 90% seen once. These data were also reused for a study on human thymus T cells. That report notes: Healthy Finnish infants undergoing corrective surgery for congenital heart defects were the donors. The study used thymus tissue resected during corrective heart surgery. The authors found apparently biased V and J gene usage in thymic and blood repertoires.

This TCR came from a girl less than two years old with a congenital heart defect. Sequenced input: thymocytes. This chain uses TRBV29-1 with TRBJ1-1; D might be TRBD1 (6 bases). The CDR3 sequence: CSVDLPPQGGWILGSTEAFF. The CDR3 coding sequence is TGCAGCGTTGACCTACCCCCACAGGGTGGGTGGATTTTGGGATCCACTGAAGCTTTCTTT. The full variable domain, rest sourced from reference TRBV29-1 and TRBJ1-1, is SAVISQKPSRDICQRGTSLTIQCQVDSQVTMMFWYRQQPGQSLTLIATANQGSEATYESGFVIDKFPISRPNLTFSTLTVSNMSPEDSSIYLCSVDLPPQGGWILGSTEAFFGQGTRLTVV.